This TCR beta chain was identified in a study of radiation and T cells in renal cell carcinoma. Notes on the study in general: Baseline intratumoral clonotype presence is unknown without pretreatment biopsies. From baseline, blood top tumor clonotypes peaked at 2 weeks post-radiation.

A remark on this clone: The antigen is not known.

The table came from immunoSEQ multiplex PCR; TCRdb's copy has only in-frame clones and leaves some out. The data show about 150,000 clones, approximately 86% seen once. Time point reported: blood 2 weeks post-SBRT. Regarding treatment: 15 Gy SBRT to primary tumor, nephrectomy 4 weeks later. The tumor was a clear cell renal cell carcinoma. Sequenced here: blood, sampled from a patient whose treatment included radiotherapy and nephrectomy. This TCR was sampled from a woman between 45 and 60 years old with renal cell carcinoma.

The CDR3 here is CATQTRIGTIYF. CDR3 coding DNA: TGTGCCACCCAAACTAGGATTGGGACCATATATTTT. The chain uses TRBV19 and TRBJ1-3; D not resolved. Per the germline V gene, CDR1 is LNHDA and CDR2 is SQIVND (reference sequence). V gave up 10 bases and J gave up 10 bases, with 17 bases separating them. The CDR3 covers 12 residues.